This T cell receptor beta chain was found in a study of CD8 T cells in Susac syndrome. This clonotype was observed a single time. Germline CDR1 LNHDA, CDR2 SQIVND (reference sequence). The CDR3 is 13 residues long. The V end was cut by 7 bases, the J end by 2 bases, with 12 bases between. An amount of RNA that ranged from roughly 0.45 to 1 ug was reverse transcribed with random hexamers. TCRdb reprocessed the immunoSEQ multiplex PCR reads via MiXCR and lists one record per CDR3 protein. The top ten hold around 0.24% of the sample, which has about 130,000 distinct CDR3 sequences, more than 75% seen once.

The chain carries TRBV19 and TRBJ2-7, with D perhaps matching TRBD2 (6 bases). This clonotype originated in a human donor with multiple sclerosis. Sequencing was carried out using CD8+ T cells from PBMCs. The CDR3 here is CASNPGTAYEQYF. The CDR3 DNA reads TGTGCCAGTAATCCAGGGACTGCCTACGAGCAGTACTTC. Full variable domain (rest looked up from reference TRBV19 and TRBJ2-7): DGGITQSPKYLFRKEGQNVTLSCEQNLNHDAMYWYRQDPGQGLRLIYYSQIVNDFQKGDIAEGYSVSREKKESFPLTVTSAQKNPTAFYLCASNPGTAYEQYFGPGTRLTVT.